The sequence of this TCR beta chain was determined in a study of T cells in Graves' hyperthyroidism and ophthalmopathy. CDR3 length: 13 amino acids. The germline CDR1 and CDR2 sequences are GTSNPN and SVGIG (reference sequence). V was pared by 6 bases and J by 0 bases, with 5 bases of the junction left unmatched. This clonotype was seen ten or more times. Researchers amplified the TCR beta CDR3 regions from RNA transcripts. Researchers ran a first-round RT-PCR on the TCR CDR3 using the HTBI primer set. Using its own MiXCR run on the multiplex PCR reads, TCRdb lists one record per CDR3 protein. The sample has about 400,000 distinct CDR3 sequences, approximately 15% seen once. Stable hyperthyroidism: no ophthalmopathy progression over 18 months of follow-up. Patients showing uncontrolled infection, other autoimmune disease, pregnancy or lactation were ineligible.

The chain recombines TRBV30 with TRBJ2-7; 7 bases match TRBD1. Input material: blood. The clonotype originates from a woman in her late teens or twenties with Graves' hyperthyroidism. The chain's CDR3 is CACRQGSSYEQYF. Here the CDR3 DNA reads TGTGCCTGCCGACAGGGATCCTCCTACGAGCAGTACTTC.